The T cell receptor beta chain under discussion was sequenced for a study of T cell responses to AZD1222 COVID-19 vaccine. Study-level results: A rise in Spike-specific TCR breadth and depth followed two AZD1222 doses.

A note on this clone: Its cognate antigen is unknown.

Sequenced by immunoSEQ multiplex PCR; TCRdb stores in-frame clones only, minus some. The profile shows 100,000 to 150,000 clones, 88% of them singletons. The sequence came from an adult in good health. Sequencing used peripheral blood, obtained on day 0 of AZD1222 vaccination.

The CDR3 sequence is CASSQQGANYGYTF. Written as DNA, the CDR3 is TGTGCCAGCAGTCAACAGGGGGCTAACTATGGCTACACCTTC. This chain uses TRBV2 with TRBJ1-2, with 8 bases matching TRBD1. The germline V gene encodes CDR1 SNHLY and CDR2 FYNNEI. With 5 bases clipped from V and 0 bases from J, the junction kept 2 bases outside the gene matches. This CDR3 spans 14 amino acids.